Below are 21 T cell receptor beta chains sequenced from a single sample in a study of OX40 agonist ivuxolimab in advanced cancers. Sequencing was performed with immunoSEQ multiplex PCR; in TCRdb, only in-frame clones are kept and a portion is missing. The sample lists approximately 76,000 clones; about 88% were seen once. The source was CD4+ or CD8+ T cells sorted from blood, collected in a trial of the OX40 agonist ivuxolimab. All receptors come from an adult with an advanced solid tumor such as melanoma, head and neck, liver or kidney cancer.

The sample holds a few counts of this clone. The J gene is TRBJ1-2, the V gene TRBV9; TRBD1 agrees at 9 bases. The trim removed 4 bases at V and 3 bases at J, leaving 7 bases unmatched. Germline V lookup: CDR1 SGDLS, CDR2 YYNGEE. This CDR3 region has 15 residues. CDR3 region: CASSPSGTGHYGYTF. CDR3 sequence (DNA): TGTGCCAGCAGCCCTAGCGGGACAGGGCACTATGGCTACACCTTC. Drawing the rest from reference TRBV9 and TRBJ1-2, the complete variable domain is DSGVTQTPKHLITATGQRVTLRCSPRSGDLSVYWYQQSLDQGLQFLIQYYNGEERAKGNILERFSAQQFPDLHSELNLSSLELGDSALYFCASSPSGTGHYGYTFGSGTRLTVV.

The gene calls are TRBV28 and TRBJ2-4; perhaps D is TRBD1 or TRBD2 (6 bases each). CDR1 is MDHEN and CDR2 is SYDVKM in the germline V gene. Trimming stripped 3 bases from V and 11 bases from J, with 8 bases between. The CDR3 extends over 11 amino acids. Here the CDR3 DNA reads TGTGCCAGCAGTTTTGGGGGGCTTCAGTACTTC. It translates to CASSFGGLQYF.

V gene TRBV29-1 combines with J gene TRBJ1-1; D is unresolved. CDR3 length: 15 amino acids. Germline-derived CDR1 and CDR2 are SQVTM and ANQGSEA. Trimming took off 3 bases at V and 1 base at J, with 15 bases between the two ends. CDR3: CSVDFSGRTNTEAFF. CDR3 in DNA: TGCAGCGTTGACTTCAGCGGTCGGACGAACACTGAAGCTTTCTTT.

The rearrangement links TRBV7-7 to TRBJ1-2; D gene unclear. The length of the CDR3 is 15 residues. From germline, CDR1 is SSHAT and CDR2 FNYEAQ (reference sequence). Trimming removed 5 bases from V and 4 bases from J, with 17 bases in between. The CDR3 protein is CASSPGCRKTYGYTF. The CDR3 coding sequence is TGTGCCAGCAGCCCTGGATGCCGAAAGACCTATGGCTACACCTTC.

Remarks on this clone: This CDR3 is also generated by other DNA sequences in the sample. V and J are TRBV27 and TRBJ2-1; 7 nucleotides match TRBD2. CDR3 length: 15 amino acids. The junction had 4 bases not matched to a gene; V was cut back by 2 bases and J by 3 bases. Looked up from germline, CDR1 is MNHEY and CDR2 is SMNVEV (reference sequence). The chain's CDR3 is CASSLGRGSYNEQFF. CDR3 coding DNA: TGTGCCAGCAGTTTAGGGCGCGGGAGCTACAATGAGCAGTTCTTC.

The rearrangement joins TRBV4-1 to TRBJ2-6; D remains ambiguous. Deletions cut 4 bases from V and 0 bases from J, with 4 bases between. The CDR3 is 14 residues long. Germline V gene lookup returns CDR1 MGHRA and CDR2 YSYEKL. The CDR3, as DNA: TGCGCCAGCAGCCGAGGCTCTGGGGCCAACGTCCTGACTTTC. The encoded protein is CASSRGSGANVLTF.

The chain recombines TRBV6-1 with TRBJ1-4; D is unclear. Trimming stripped 7 bases from V and 0 bases from J, with 12 bases between. Germline V gives CDR1 MNHNS, CDR2 SASEGT. The CDR3 totals 15 residues. CDR3 DNA sequence: TGTGCCAGCACCCCGGTGGCCTCAACTAATGAAAAACTGTTTTTT. This gives the protein CASTPVASTNEKLFF.

In this sample, this clone turned up once. V gene TRBV7-9 combines with J gene TRBJ2-5; no firm D call. Germline CDR1 reads SEHNR; CDR2 reads FQNEAQ (reference sequence). The V gene lost 5 bases and the J gene lost 2 bases, with 15 bases spanning the gap. The CDR3 covers 15 residues. The CDR3 reads CASSSRRQAQETQYF. CDR3 sequence (DNA): TGTGCCAGCAGCAGCCGCCGGCAGGCGCAAGAGACCCAGTACTTC.

J is TRBJ2-1 and V is TRBV11-2, with 11 bases identical to TRBD2. J was trimmed by 2 bases and V by 3 bases; bases with no gene match: 6. CDR3 length: 17 residues. Germline-derived CDR1 and CDR2 are SGHAT and FQNNGV. In nucleotides, the CDR3 is TGTGCCAGCAGCTTCCTTAGCGGGGGGGGTGCCTACAATGAGCAGTTCTTC. As protein: CASSFLSGGGAYNEQFF.

This clone was seen once. The chain is built from TRBV30 and TRBJ2-4; TRBD1 agrees at 8 bases. V dropped 7 bases and J dropped 1; count of bases not matched to a gene: 3. The CDR3 loop spans 13 amino acids. Germline assignment: CDR1 GTSNPN and CDR2 SVGIG (reference sequence). The CDR3 coding sequence is TGTGCCTACCGACAGGGGGCCAAAAACATTCAGTACTTC. Its protein product is CAYRQGAKNIQYF.

The V gene is TRBV6-6, the J gene TRBJ2-7, with D maybe TRBD1 (5 bases). The CDR3 extends over 12 amino acids. Germline-derived CDR1 and CDR2 are MNHNY and SVGAGI (reference sequence). The ends were cut back, 6 bases at V and 6 bases at J, with 12 bases in the middle. CDR3 amino acids: CASSPRTLEQYF. The CDR3 bases are TGTGCCAGCAGCCCCCGGACACTCGAGCAGTACTTC.

The chain is built from TRBV5-1 and TRBJ2-7; D gene ambiguous. V dropped 4 bases and J dropped 0 bases, with 29 bases sitting between them. Germline CDR1 is SGHRS and CDR2 is YFSETQ. This CDR3 has 20 amino acids. The CDR3 here is CASSLLTPLRTTVSSYEQYF. The CDR3 bases are TGCGCCAGCAGCCTACTAACTCCTCTCCGGACGACCGTGAGCTCCTACGAGCAGTACTTC. Together with reference TRBV5-1 and TRBJ2-7, the CDR3 gives the full variable domain: KAGVTQTPRYLIKTRGQQVTLSCSPISGHRSVSWYQQTPGQGLQFLFEYFSETQRNKGNFPGRFSGRQFSNSRSEMNVSTLELGDSALYLCASSLLTPLRTTVSSYEQYFGPGTRLTVT.

This chain connects TRBV19 to TRBJ1-3, with a weak D call TRBD1 (5 bases). CDR3 length: 16 residues. Germline CDR1 LNHDA, CDR2 SQIVND (reference sequence). V was shortened by 3 bases and J by 4 bases, with 16 bases between the two germline ends. CDR3 sequence reads: CASSIAGTQRGNTIYF. The CDR3, as DNA: TGTGCCAGTAGTATTGCCGGGACCCAAAGAGGAAACACCATATATTTT.

The J gene is TRBJ2-6, the V gene TRBV19, with D perhaps TRBD1 or TRBD2 (6 bases each). Germline CDR1 LNHDA, CDR2 SQIVND (reference sequence). V was clipped by 7 bases and J by 2 bases, with 18 bases between them. This CDR3 has 17 amino acids. Here the CDR3 reads CASKVRGRRAGANVLTF. DNA for the CDR3: TGTGCCAGTAAGGTCCGGGGGCGGAGGGCTGGGGCCAACGTCCTGACTTTC.

This rearrangement joins TRBV28 to TRBJ1-1, with unresolved D. Germline assignment: CDR1 MDHEN and CDR2 SYDVKM. The CDR3 runs to 13 residues. Between the trimmed V and J ends, which lost 6 bases and 1 base, there was a span of 9 bases. CDR3 protein: CASSLTGNTEAFF. CDR3 bases: TGTGCCAGCAGCCTCACGGGGAACACTGAAGCTTTCTTT. Variable domain in full (rest from reference TRBV28 and TRBJ1-1): DVKVTQSSRYLVKRTGEKVFLECVQDMDHENMFWYRQDPGLGLRLIYFSYDVKMKEKGDIPEGYSVSREKKERFSLILESASTNQTSMYLCASSLTGNTEAFFGQGTRLTVV.

This sequence joins TRBV13 and TRBJ1-4; 7 nucleotides match TRBD1. The ends lost 0 bases at V and 4 bases at J; junction bases unmatched: 5. The CDR3 totals 16 residues. Germline V gene lookup returns CDR1 PRHDT and CDR2 FYEKMQ (reference sequence). CDR3 sequence (DNA): TGTGCCAGCAGCTTAGGCCGGGGGACAGTTAATGAAAAACTGTTTTTT. Protein product: CASSLGRGTVNEKLFF. The full variable domain, completed using reference TRBV13 and TRBJ1-4, is AAGVIQSPRHLIKEKRETATLKCYPIPRHDTVYWYQQGPGQDPQFLISFYEKMQSDKGSIPDRFSAQQFSDYHSELNMSSLELGDSALYFCASSLGRGTVNEKLFFGSGTQLSVL.

The V gene is TRBV21-1, the J gene TRBJ2-7; the table's D call, TRBD2, was not checked against the DNA. TRBV21-1 is a documented pseudogene. This CDR3 comprises 14 residues. CDR3 sequence (DNA): TGTGCCAGCAGCCGGAGGGAGGGCTCGTACGAGCAGTACTTC. Amino acid sequence: CASSRREGSYEQYF.

The chain carries TRBV18 and TRBJ1-1, with a weak D call TRBD1 (5 bases). The CDR3 has 13 residues. Deletions cut 5 bases from V and 0 bases from J, with 7 bases between. The germline V gene encodes CDR1 KGHSH and CDR2 LQKENI. The CDR3 is CASSGGVNTEAFF. CDR3 coding DNA: TGTGCCAGCTCAGGGGGTGTGAACACTGAAGCTTTCTTT.

The chain is built from TRBV5-6 and TRBJ1-5; the D gene is possibly TRBD1 (5 bases). CDR3 size: 14 residues. V shed 0 bases and J shed 7 bases, with 11 bases lying between them. CDR1 is SGHDT, CDR2 YYEEEE, per germline. The CDR3 DNA reads as TGTGCCAGCAGCTTGGGCAGGGCTGGACAGCCCCAGCATTTT. This codes for CASSLGRAGQPQHF.

This clone was detected only a few times. V usage is TRBV14 and J usage is TRBJ2-1; 7 bases are a match to TRBD2. Germline CDR1 and CDR2: SGHDN and FVKESK. The CDR3 length is 15 residues. The trim removed 1 base at V and 6 bases at J, leaving 6 bases unmatched. CDR3 sequence reads: CASSQVAGVINEQFF. The CDR3 DNA follows: TGTGCCAGCAGCCAAGTGGCGGGAGTTATCAATGAGCAGTTCTTC.

The rearrangement uses TRBV7-2 and TRBJ2-5; 11 nucleotides agree with TRBD2. The junction had 16 bases not matched to a gene; V was cut back by 4 bases and J by 6 bases. Germline CDR1 and CDR2: SGHTA and FQGNSA. CDR3 length equals 18 residues. Here the CDR3 reads CASSSRLAGGPVWKTQYF. For the CDR3, the DNA is TGTGCCAGCAGCTCCAGATTAGCGGGAGGGCCAGTTTGGAAGACCCAGTACTTC.